The 14 T cell receptor beta chains listed next were all sequenced from one sample in a study of blood T cell repertoires in COVID-19. Data came from immunoSEQ multiplex PCR; TCRdb stores just in-frame clones and leaves some out. The repertoire holds 200,000 to 250,000 clones, with 80% to 90% as singletons. The sequencing sample was made of PBMCs or T cells enriched from blood (not recorded which). These receptor sequences come from a man aged 40-49 years who had recovered from COVID-19.

Notes on this clone: In the same sample, other DNA sequences code for this CDR3. The V call is TRBV5-1, the J call TRBJ1-4, with 9 bases aligning to TRBD1. Germline-derived CDR1 and CDR2 are SGHRS and YFSETQ. V dropped 4 bases and J dropped 8; count of bases not matched to a gene: 6. CDR3 size: 14 residues. The CDR3 is CASSLGQGGEKLFF. The CDR3 DNA reads as TGCGCCAGCAGCCTGGGACAGGGCGGCGAAAAACTGTTTTTT.

This chain uses TRBV6-5 with TRBJ1-2; maybe TRBD1 (5 bases). There are 14 residues in the CDR3. V lost 2 bases to trimming and J lost 5 bases, with 12 bases between them. Germline V gene data show CDR1 as MNHEY and CDR2 as SVGAGI. The CDR3 sequence is CASSYKGQQYGYTF. The CDR3 DNA is TGTGCCAGCAGTTACAAGGGGCAACAGTATGGCTACACCTTC.

The chain uses TRBV3-1 (or the pseudogene TRBV3-2) and TRBJ2-5; 10 bases are shared with TRBD1. V dropped 5 bases and J dropped 12; count of bases not matched to a gene: 3. The CDR3 is 11 amino acids. Germline values: CDR1 LGHDT, CDR2 YNNKEL (reference sequence). CDR3 sequence (DNA): TGTGCCAGCAGCAGGGGACAGGGGAAGTACTTC. Translating it yields CASSRGQGKYF.

This sequence joins TRBV3-1 (or the pseudogene TRBV3-2) and TRBJ2-5; possible D gene TRBD2, 5 bases. Germline CDR1 LGHDT, CDR2 YNNKEL (reference sequence). The CDR3 loop spans 15 amino acids. V lost 2 bases and J lost 2, with 12 bases in between. The CDR3 nucleotides are TGTGCCAGCAGCCAATCCACGGGGAGACAAGAGACCCAGTACTTC. This sequence encodes CASSQSTGRQETQYF.

The chain couples TRBV2 to TRBJ2-2; 7 bases are a match to TRBD1. CDR1 is SNHLY and CDR2 is FYNNEI in the germline V gene. After removal of 5 bases from V and 4 bases from J, the junction contained 7 bases not matched to a gene. There are 15 residues in the CDR3. The chain's CDR3 is CASSHLGQPTGELFF. In DNA form, the CDR3 reads TGTGCCAGCAGTCATTTGGGACAGCCCACCGGGGAGCTGTTTTTT.

This clone was seen a handful of times. The chain links TRBV5-4 to TRBJ2-7; TRBD1 matches 8 bases. Germline lookup yields CDR1 SGHNT and CDR2 YYREEE (reference sequence). The J segment lost 6 bases and the V segment lost 4 bases, leaving 9 bases of the junction unmatched. The CDR3 is made up of 14 amino acids. CDR3 amino acids: CASSPSGRGLEQYF. As DNA, the CDR3 is TGTGCCAGCAGCCCGTCCGGCAGGGGGCTCGAGCAGTACTTC.

The chain employs TRBV7-6 and TRBJ2-2; 7 bases fit TRBD2. CDR1 SGHVS and CDR2 FNYEAQ come from the germline V gene. V trimming: 4 bases; J trimming: 2 bases; junction bases outside the gene matches: 4. The length of the CDR3 is 15 residues. The CDR3, as DNA: TGTGCCAGCAGCTCTTCTAGCGGAAACACCGGGGAGCTGTTTTTT. Its protein product is CASSSSSGNTGELFF.

This clone was picked up one time. The chain is built from TRBV10-2 and TRBJ2-7, with D tentatively TRBD1 (6 bases). The germline CDR1 and CDR2 sequences are WSHSY and SAAADI. The V end was cut by 6 bases, the J end by 6 bases, with 12 bases between. CDR3 length equals 12 residues. The CDR3 DNA sequence: TGCGCCAGCAGCACACAGGGATCCGAGCAGTACTTC. Its translation: CASSTQGSEQYF.

The chain is built from TRBV11-3 and TRBJ2-5; a possible D gene is TRBD2 (6 bases). There are 15 residues in the CDR3. Germline lookup yields CDR1 SGHNT and CDR2 YENEEA. Trimming shortened V by 1 base and J by 2 bases, and 11 bases separated the two germline ends. The CDR3 reads CASSLGRGQQETQYF. The CDR3 bases are TGTGCCAGCAGCTTAGGGCGGGGCCAACAAGAGACCCAGTACTTC.

This rearrangement joins TRBV20-1 to TRBJ2-7; D is ambiguous. This CDR3 region has 11 residues. V dropped 5 bases and J dropped 2 bases, with 7 bases sitting between them. Germline V lookup: CDR1 DFQATT, CDR2 SNEGSKA (reference sequence). DNA for the CDR3: TGCAGTGCTGGGCAGACCTACGAGCAGTACTTC. Encoded protein: CSAGQTYEQYF.

This clone showed up just a few times. The rearrangement joins TRBV11-3 to TRBJ2-3; the match to TRBD2 covers 8 bases. The CDR3 runs 14 residues. Germline values: CDR1 SGHNT, CDR2 YENEEA. The trim removed 4 bases at V and 5 bases at J, leaving 5 bases unmatched. The CDR3 sequence is CASSSSGSIDTQYF. The CDR3 DNA reads TGTGCCAGCAGCTCCAGCGGGAGTATAGATACGCAGTATTTT. The whole variable domain, remainder taken from reference TRBV11-3 and TRBJ2-3, is EAGVVQSPRYKIIEKKQPVAFWCNPISGHNTLYWYLQNLGQGPELLIRYENEEAVDDSQLPKDRFSAERLKGVDSTLKIQPAELGDSAVYLCASSSSGSIDTQYFGPGTRLTVL.

The chain uses TRBV23-1 and TRBJ2-7, with D maybe TRBD1 (5 bases). TRBV23-1 is labeled an ORF, and its function is uncertain. The CDR3 length is 22 residues. Trimming shortened V by 1 base and J by 3 bases, and 34 bases separated the two germline ends. CDR3 DNA: TGCGCCAGCAGTCAATTCAAATCGCCAGGGCGAGGCAACCTATCCTTTTACTACGAGCAGTACTTC. This encodes CASSQFKSPGRGNLSFYYEQYF.

The chain uses TRBV5-1 and TRBJ1-1; TRBD1 matches 7 bases. Germline lookup yields CDR1 SGHRS and CDR2 YFSETQ. This CDR3 spans 14 amino acids. V trimming: 4 bases; J trimming: 1 base; junction bases outside the gene matches: 4. CDR3 DNA: TGCGCCAGCAGCCCCTGGACAGGGAACACTGAAGCTTTCTTT. Amino acid sequence: CASSPWTGNTEAFF. Full variable domain (missing parts from reference TRBV5-1 and TRBJ1-1): KAGVTQTPRYLIKTRGQQVTLSCSPISGHRSVSWYQQTPGQGLQFLFEYFSETQRNKGNFPGRFSGRQFSNSRSEMNVSTLELGDSALYLCASSPWTGNTEAFFGQGTRLTVV.

The chain uses TRBV12-3 or TRBV12-4 and TRBJ2-5; TRBD2 agrees at 11 bases. This CDR3 is built from 13 residues. V gave up 4 bases and J gave up 7 bases; unmatched junction bases: 2. CDR3 in amino acids: CASSWLAGGTQYF. The CDR3 DNA is TGTGCCAGCAGTTGGCTAGCGGGGGGGACCCAGTACTTC.